The 24 T cell receptor beta chains reported below all come from one sample, sequenced in a study of cytotoxic CD8 clonotypes in ibrutinib-treated CLL. Using immunoSEQ multiplex PCR, the repertoire was profiled, and TCRdb retains in-frame clones only, with some absent. The repertoire holds approximately 100,000 clones, with almost 80% as singletons. The sample in question was PBMCs, obtained after 12 months of ibrutinib treatment. The receptor source for this set is a human donor with chronic lymphocytic leukemia.

The chain has TRBV6-1 and TRBJ2-3; D is tentatively TRBD1 or TRBD2 (6 bases each). The CDR3 runs to 18 residues. The V gene's germline CDR1 is MNHNS and CDR2 SASEGT. V was pared by 3 bases and J by 7 bases, with 26 bases between. The CDR3 sequence is CASSDRPPTGDRTNTQYF. The CDR3 nucleotides read TGTGCCAGCAGTGATAGGCCCCCGACAGGCGACAGGACTAATACGCAGTATTTT.

A remark on this clone: A much larger clone sits a single nucleotide away, making a read error possible. This rearrangement joins TRBV4-2 to TRBJ1-6; no firm D call. This CDR3 is 14 amino acids long. Germline V gene data show CDR1 as LGHNA and CDR2 as YNFKEQ. The V gene lost 6 bases and the J gene lost 9 bases, with 15 bases spanning the gap. The CDR3 nucleotides are TGTGCCAGCAGACCAGACCTAATCGGTTCACCCCTCCACTTT. Protein: CASRPDLIGSPLHF.

In its sample, this clone was seen a few times. This rearrangement joins TRBV6-6 to TRBJ1-1; D not certain. Germline V gene lookup returns CDR1 MNHNY and CDR2 SVGAGI (reference sequence). Trimming took off 0 bases at V and 0 bases at J, with 5 bases between the two ends. The CDR3 runs to 14 residues. This chain's CDR3 is CASSYSSLNTEAFF. The DNA for the CDR3 is TGTGCCAGCAGTTACTCGTCATTGAACACTGAAGCTTTCTTT.

The CDR3 reads CASSLVRAGEGTQYF. The CDR3 DNA follows: TGTGCCAGCAGCTTAGTCCGCGCAGGGGAAGGGACCCAGTACTTC. V and J are TRBV7-6 and TRBJ2-5; weak D call: TRBD1 (6 bases). CDR1 and CDR2 from the germline V gene are SGHVS and FNYEAQ. V lost 1 base to trimming and J lost 7 bases, with 16 bases between them. There are 15 residues in the CDR3.

The CDR3 DNA follows: TGTGCCAGCACCCTACTAGCGGGGGGGTCGGGTGAGCAGTTCTTC. Residues: CASTLLAGGSGEQFF. This chain uses TRBV5-4 with TRBJ2-1, with 13 bases lining up with TRBD2. V was clipped by 6 bases and J by 9 bases; unmatched bases: 9. The CDR3 has 15 residues. Germline V gene data show CDR1 as SGHNT and CDR2 as YYREEE (reference sequence).

V and J are TRBV19 and TRBJ1-1; unclear D gene. Germline V gene lookup returns CDR1 LNHDA and CDR2 SQIVND (reference sequence). This CDR3 has 14 amino acids. V gave up 3 bases and J gave up 1 base, with 9 bases separating them. The CDR3 DNA sequence: TGTGCCAGTAGTATCCGTTGGCGGAACACTGAAGCTTTCTTT. It is translated as CASSIRWRNTEAFF.

V is TRBV19 and J is TRBJ2-3; 8 bases match TRBD2. The CDR3 loop spans 15 amino acids. Losses at the gene ends were 3 bases for V and 6 bases for J; bases not matched to a gene: 8. CDR1 and CDR2 from the germline V gene are LNHDA and SQIVND (reference sequence). The CDR3 is CASSMEGTRGDTQYF. In DNA form, the CDR3 reads TGTGCCAGTAGTATGGAGGGGACTAGGGGGGATACGCAGTATTTT.

This clone was seen a single time. The V call is TRBV2, the J call TRBJ2-7, with 11 bases aligning to TRBD2. The J segment lost 2 bases and the V segment lost 6 bases, leaving 9 bases of the junction unmatched. Germline V gene lookup returns CDR1 SNHLY and CDR2 FYNNEI. This CDR3 contains 16 residues. Here the CDR3 DNA reads TGTGCCAGCAGGCCGGAACTAGCGGGGGCCACCTACGAGCAGTACTTC. Translating gives CASRPELAGATYEQYF.

The rearrangement links TRBV7-2 to TRBJ2-7; 9 nucleotides match TRBD2. The trim removed 4 bases at V and 1 base at J, leaving 5 bases unmatched. The CDR3 is 15 residues long. Germline values: CDR1 SGHTA, CDR2 FQGNSA. The CDR3 sequence: CASSSPSGASYEQYF. In DNA form, the CDR3 reads TGTGCCAGCAGCTCCCCTAGCGGGGCTTCCTACGAGCAGTACTTC.

V gene TRBV6-1 combines with J gene TRBJ2-2; no clear D gene. Germline CDR1 reads MNHNS; CDR2 reads SASEGT. This CDR3 has 12 amino acids. V was shortened by 4 bases and J by 5 bases, with 5 bases between the two germline ends. Written as DNA, the CDR3 is TGTGCCAGCAGTGGAACTACCGGGGAGCTGTTTTTT. Its protein is CASSGTTGELFF.

This clone was recorded only once. The chain combines TRBV12-5 with TRBJ1-3; perhaps TRBD1 as D (6 bases). The CDR3 consists of 15 residues. The V gene lost 0 bases and the J gene lost 3 bases, with 9 bases spanning the gap. Looked up from germline, CDR1 is LGHNT and CDR2 is FRNRAP. DNA for the CDR3: TGTGCTAGTGGTTTGGTAGTGACAGGTGGAAACACCATATATTTT. This gives the protein CASGLVVTGGNTIYF. Together with reference TRBV12-5 and TRBJ1-3, the CDR3 gives the full variable domain: DARVTQTPRHKVTEMGQEVTMRCQPILGHNTVFWYRQTMMQGLELLAYFRNRAPLDDSGMPKDRFSAEMPDATLATLKIQPSEPRDSAVYFCASGLVVTGGNTIYFGEGSWLTVV.

This rearrangement joins TRBV12-5 to TRBJ2-7, with D possibly TRBD1 on 6 matching bases. Trimming stripped 6 bases from V and 2 bases from J, with 11 bases between. The CDR3 runs to 13 residues. Germline-derived CDR1 and CDR2 are LGHNT and FRNRAP. The CDR3 is CASGDRVTYEQYF. CDR3 in DNA: TGTGCTAGTGGGGACAGAGTGACCTACGAGCAGTACTTC.

This chain uses TRBV5-6 with TRBJ1-3; D gene ambiguous. This CDR3 is built from 14 residues. Germline values: CDR1 SGHDT, CDR2 YYEEEE. Trimming removed 5 bases at V and 0 bases at J, with 9 bases between. CDR3 nucleotide sequence: TGTGCCAGCAGGCCCGGGTCCTCTGGAAACACCATATATTTT. The encoded protein is CASRPGSSGNTIYF.

A word on this clone: Mismatch with germline at one junction end may stem from a read error. J is TRBJ2-7 and V is TRBV10-2, with D possibly matching TRBD1 (5 bases). The CDR3 loop spans 15 amino acids. CDR1 is WSHSY and CDR2 is SAAADI in the germline V gene. CDR3 protein: CTSSEWVRVNYEQYF. CDR3 in DNA: TGCACCAGCAGTGAGTGGGTCAGGGTTAACTACGAGCAGTACTTC.

The chain is built from TRBV6-6 and TRBJ1-6, with 8 bases that match TRBD1. Germline CDR1 and CDR2: MNHNY and SVGAGI (reference sequence). The CDR3 is 14 residues long. The V gene end was trimmed by 5 bases and the J gene end by 10 bases; junction bases not matched to a gene: 7. CDR3 amino acids: CASSRTGSESPLHF. The CDR3 region has the DNA TGTGCCAGCAGTCGGACAGGGAGTGAATCACCCCTCCACTTT.

The chain has TRBV29-1 and TRBJ1-2; TRBD1 is a possible D gene (6 bases). Germline assignment: CDR1 SQVTM and CDR2 ANQGSEA. V shed 4 bases and J shed 8 bases, with 14 bases lying between them. The CDR3 covers 12 residues. The DNA for the CDR3 is TGCAGCGTTGCGACAGGTCAGGAAGGCTACACCTTC. Its translation is CSVATGQEGYTF.

The V gene is TRBV18, the J gene TRBJ1-6, with D perhaps TRBD1 (6 bases). From germline, CDR1 is KGHSH and CDR2 LQKENI. CDR3 size: 16 residues. Deletions cut 2 bases from V and 7 bases from J, with 15 bases between. CDR3 sequence reads: CASSPATGSGNSPLHF. CDR3 in DNA: TGTGCCAGCTCACCAGCTACAGGGTCTGGCAATTCACCCCTCCACTTT.

This chain connects TRBV10-3 to TRBJ2-3, with D possibly being TRBD2 (6 bases). CDR3 length: 16 amino acids. V was trimmed by 0 bases and J by 3 bases, leaving 13 bases between them. Germline V gene data show CDR1 as ENHRY and CDR2 as SYGVKD. CDR3 in DNA: TGTGCCATCAGTGAGTCTAGAGGGGCGGGGACAGATACGCAGTATTTT. Translation gives CAISESRGAGTDTQYF.

J is TRBJ2-5 and V is TRBV7-6, with a weak D call TRBD2 (5 bases). This CDR3 comprises 16 residues. Looked up from germline, CDR1 is SGHVS and CDR2 is FNYEAQ. The V and J ends lost 1 base and 2 bases respectively, with 14 bases between them. CDR3 DNA: TGTGCCAGCAGCTTAGGGTTTCGGACTTCGCAAGAGACCCAGTACTTC. Protein sequence: CASSLGFRTSQETQYF.

V usage is TRBV5-4 and J usage is TRBJ1-4, with D perhaps matching TRBD1 (5 bases). V was pared by 4 bases and J by 8 bases, with 12 bases between. From germline, CDR1 is SGHNT and CDR2 YYREEE (reference sequence). The CDR3 loop spans 13 amino acids. The DNA of the CDR3 is TGTGCCAGCAGCGTTATGGGGGGGGAAAAACTGTTTTTT. Its protein is CASSVMGGEKLFF.

The sample holds a few counts of this clone. The chain employs TRBV27 and TRBJ1-2; no definite D call. The germline V and J ends were trimmed by 6 bases and 2 bases, with 10 bases remaining between them. This CDR3 is built from 13 residues. Germline CDR1 MNHEY, CDR2 SMNVEV (reference sequence). CDR3 sequence (DNA): TGTGCCAGCAGCCCCACAGCAAACTATGGCTACACCTTC. Translating it yields CASSPTANYGYTF.

The V call is TRBV5-8, the J call TRBJ1-1; the match to TRBD1 covers 7 bases. CDR1 is SGHTS, CDR2 YDEGEE, per germline. There are 15 residues in the CDR3. V dropped 8 bases and J dropped 1; count of bases not matched to a gene: 11. The CDR3 DNA reads TGTGCCAGTAACCCGGGGGACAGACCGAACACTGAAGCTTTCTTT. It yields the protein CASNPGDRPNTEAFF.

For the CDR3, the DNA is TGCGCCAGCAGCTTGGTACAGGGGGCAACAGATACGCAGTATTTT. It encodes CASSLVQGATDTQYF. This rearrangement joins TRBV5-1 to TRBJ2-3; 9 bases fit TRBD1. Germline lookup yields CDR1 SGHRS and CDR2 YFSETQ. V gave up 0 bases and J gave up 3 bases; unmatched junction bases: 2. This CDR3 has 15 amino acids. The full variable domain, its missing parts supplied by reference TRBV5-1 and TRBJ2-3, is KAGVTQTPRYLIKTRGQQVTLSCSPISGHRSVSWYQQTPGQGLQFLFEYFSETQRNKGNFPGRFSGRQFSNSRSEMNVSTLELGDSALYLCASSLVQGATDTQYFGPGTRLTVL.

This clone was counted once. The rearrangement uses TRBV10-2 and TRBJ1-1; D is ambiguous. The CDR3 consists of 13 residues. V dropped 4 bases and J dropped 5 bases, with 11 bases sitting between them. Germline V gene lookup returns CDR1 WSHSY and CDR2 SAAADI. For the CDR3, the DNA is TGCGCCAGCAGTGTCTCCCCGGCGACTGAAGCTTTCTTT. As protein: CASSVSPATEAFF.